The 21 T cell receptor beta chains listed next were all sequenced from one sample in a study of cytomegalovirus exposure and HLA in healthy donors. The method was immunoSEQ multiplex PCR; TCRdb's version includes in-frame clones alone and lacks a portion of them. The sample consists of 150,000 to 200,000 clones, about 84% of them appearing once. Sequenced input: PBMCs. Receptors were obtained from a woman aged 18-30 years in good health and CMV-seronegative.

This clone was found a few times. CDR3: CASSRDHQPQHF. CDR3 in DNA: TGTGCCAGCAGCCGAGATCATCAGCCCCAGCATTTT. This chain links TRBV7-2 with TRBJ1-5, with D hard to call. With 5 bases removed from V and 5 bases from J, the gap between germline ends came to 7 bases. Germline CDR1 reads SGHTA; CDR2 reads FQGNSA. The CDR3 contains 12 residues.

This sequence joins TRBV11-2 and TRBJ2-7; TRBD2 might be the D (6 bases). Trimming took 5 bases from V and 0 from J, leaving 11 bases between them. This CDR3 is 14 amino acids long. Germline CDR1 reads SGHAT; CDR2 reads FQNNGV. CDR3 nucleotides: TGTGCCAGCAGCCAGGGACTCAACTCCTACGAGCAGTACTTC. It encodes CASSQGLNSYEQYF.

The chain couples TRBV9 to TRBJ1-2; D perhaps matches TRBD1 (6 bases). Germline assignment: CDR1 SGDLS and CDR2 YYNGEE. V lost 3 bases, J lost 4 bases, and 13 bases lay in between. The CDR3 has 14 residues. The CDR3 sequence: CASSAQGISYGYTF. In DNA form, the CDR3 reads TGTGCCAGCAGCGCACAGGGTATTTCCTATGGCTACACCTTC.

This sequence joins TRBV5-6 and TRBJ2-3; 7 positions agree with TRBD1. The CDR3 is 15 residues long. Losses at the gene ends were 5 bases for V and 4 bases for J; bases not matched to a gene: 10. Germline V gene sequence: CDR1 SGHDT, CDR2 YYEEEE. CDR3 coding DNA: TGTGCCAGCAGTACCTCGACAGGGAGATCAGATACGCAGTATTTT. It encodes CASSTSTGRSDTQYF. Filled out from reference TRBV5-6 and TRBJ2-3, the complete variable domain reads DAGVTQSPTHLIKTRGQQVTLRCSPKSGHDTVSWYQQALGQGPQFIFQYYEEEERQRGNFPDRFSGHQFPNYSSELNVNALLLGDSALYLCASSTSTGRSDTQYFGPGTRLTVL.

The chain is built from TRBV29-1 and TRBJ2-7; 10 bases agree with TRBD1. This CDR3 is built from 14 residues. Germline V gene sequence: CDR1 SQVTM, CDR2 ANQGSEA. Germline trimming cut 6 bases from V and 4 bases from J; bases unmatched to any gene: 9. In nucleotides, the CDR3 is TGCAGCGTCTCCGGGACAGGGGAGGAGTACGAGCAGTACTTC. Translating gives CSVSGTGEEYEQYF.

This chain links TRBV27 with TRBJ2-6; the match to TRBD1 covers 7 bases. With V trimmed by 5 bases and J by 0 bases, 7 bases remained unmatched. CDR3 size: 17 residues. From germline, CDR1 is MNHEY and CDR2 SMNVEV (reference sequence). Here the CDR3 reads CASSLGQTISGANVLTF. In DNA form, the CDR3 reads TGTGCCAGCAGTCTGGGACAGACGATCTCTGGGGCCAACGTCCTGACTTTC.

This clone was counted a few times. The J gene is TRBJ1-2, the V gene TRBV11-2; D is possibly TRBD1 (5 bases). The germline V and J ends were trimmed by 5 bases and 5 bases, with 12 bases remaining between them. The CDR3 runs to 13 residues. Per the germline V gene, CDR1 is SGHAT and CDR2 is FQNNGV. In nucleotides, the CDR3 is TGTGCCAGCAGCCACGACAGACTTTATGGCTACACCTTC. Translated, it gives CASSHDRLYGYTF.

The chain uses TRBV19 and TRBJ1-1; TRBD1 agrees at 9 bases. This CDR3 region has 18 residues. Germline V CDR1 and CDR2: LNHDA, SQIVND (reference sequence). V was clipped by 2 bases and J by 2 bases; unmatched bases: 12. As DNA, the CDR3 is TGTGCCAGTAGTATATCGAGGAAACAGGGGGCTCTAAACACTGAAGCTTTCTTT. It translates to CASSISRKQGALNTEAFF. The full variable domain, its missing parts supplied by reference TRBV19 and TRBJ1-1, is DGGITQSPKYLFRKEGQNVTLSCEQNLNHDAMYWYRQDPGQGLRLIYYSQIVNDFQKGDIAEGYSVSREKKESFPLTVTSAQKNPTAFYLCASSISRKQGALNTEAFFGQGTRLTVV.

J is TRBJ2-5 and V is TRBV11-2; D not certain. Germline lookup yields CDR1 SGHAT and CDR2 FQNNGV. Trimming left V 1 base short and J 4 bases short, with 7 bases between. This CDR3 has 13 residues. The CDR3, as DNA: TGTGCCAGCAGCTTAGCGTCCAGAGAGACCCAGTACTTC. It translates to CASSLASRETQYF.

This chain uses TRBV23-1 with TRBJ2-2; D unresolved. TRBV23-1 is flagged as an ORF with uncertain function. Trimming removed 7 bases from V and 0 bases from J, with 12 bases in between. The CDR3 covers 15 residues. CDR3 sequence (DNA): TGCGCCAGCATCCATCATAACACGAACACCGGGGAGCTGTTTTTT. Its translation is CASIHHNTNTGELFF.

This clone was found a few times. CDR3 protein: CASSEEEGSTDTQYF. For the CDR3, the DNA is TGTGCCAGCAGTGAGGAAGAGGGCTCCACAGATACGCAGTATTTT. The chain recombines TRBV6-4 with TRBJ2-3, with D possibly being TRBD2 (5 bases). There are 15 residues in the CDR3. Germline V gene lookup returns CDR1 MRHNA and CDR2 SNTAGT. V lost 3 bases, J lost 2 bases, and 12 bases lay in between.

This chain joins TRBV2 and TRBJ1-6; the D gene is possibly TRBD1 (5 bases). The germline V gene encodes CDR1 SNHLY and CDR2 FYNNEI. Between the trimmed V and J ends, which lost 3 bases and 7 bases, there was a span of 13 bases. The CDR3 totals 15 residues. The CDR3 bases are TGTGCCAGCAGTGATTCCGGACAACAAAATTCACCCCTCCACTTT. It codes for CASSDSGQQNSPLHF.

CDR3 loop: CASSLLGPLLNEQFF. CDR3 coding DNA: TGTGCCAGCAGTTTATTGGGGCCTCTCCTCAATGAGCAGTTCTTC. The genes are TRBV27 and TRBJ2-1; weak D call: TRBD1 (5 bases). The CDR3 has 15 residues. Germline assignment: CDR1 MNHEY and CDR2 SMNVEV (reference sequence). The V and J ends lost 1 base and 6 bases respectively, with 13 bases between them.

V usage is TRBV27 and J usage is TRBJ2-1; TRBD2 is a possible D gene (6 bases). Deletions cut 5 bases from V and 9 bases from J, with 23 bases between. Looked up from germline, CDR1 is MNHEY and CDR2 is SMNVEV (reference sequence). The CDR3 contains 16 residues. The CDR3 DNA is TGTGCCAGCAGTCCTCCTAGCGTCCGCACTCTCGGTGAGCAGTTCTTC. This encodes CASSPPSVRTLGEQFF.

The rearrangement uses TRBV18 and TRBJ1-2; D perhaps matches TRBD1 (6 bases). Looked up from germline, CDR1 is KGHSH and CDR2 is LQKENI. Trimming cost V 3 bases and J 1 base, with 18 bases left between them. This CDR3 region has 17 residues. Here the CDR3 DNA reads TGTGCCAGCTCACCGATAGATGTGACAGGAAATAACTATGGCTACACCTTC. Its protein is CASSPIDVTGNNYGYTF.

CDR3 coding DNA: TGCGCCAGCAGCTTGAAGCCAGCGGGGGCGTACCAAGAGACCCAGTACTTC. Amino acid sequence: CASSLKPAGAYQETQYF. The V and J genes are TRBV5-1 and TRBJ2-5; 8 positions agree with TRBD2. V lost 1 base to trimming and J lost 0 bases; unmatched junction nucleotides: 8. Germline assignment: CDR1 SGHRS and CDR2 YFSETQ. This CDR3 has 17 amino acids.

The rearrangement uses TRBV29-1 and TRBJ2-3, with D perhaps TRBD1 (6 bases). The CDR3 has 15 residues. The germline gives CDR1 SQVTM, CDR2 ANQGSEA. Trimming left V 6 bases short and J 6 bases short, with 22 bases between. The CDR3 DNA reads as TGCAGCGTGACCCACAGGGCGTCTTTAACGGATACGCAGTATTTT. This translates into CSVTHRASLTDTQYF.

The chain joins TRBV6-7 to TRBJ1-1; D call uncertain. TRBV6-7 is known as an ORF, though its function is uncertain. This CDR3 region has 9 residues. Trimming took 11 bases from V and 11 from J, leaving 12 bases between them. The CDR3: CALRRWAFF. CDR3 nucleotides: TGTGCCCTCAGGAGGTGGGCTTTCTTT.

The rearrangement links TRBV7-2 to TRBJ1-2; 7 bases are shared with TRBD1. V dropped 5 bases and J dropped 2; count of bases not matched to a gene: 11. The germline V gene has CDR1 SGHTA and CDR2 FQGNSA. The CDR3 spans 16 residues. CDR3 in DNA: TGTGCCAGCAGCAACCGACTGACAGGGCCCAACTATGGCTACACCTTC. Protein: CASSNRLTGPNYGYTF.

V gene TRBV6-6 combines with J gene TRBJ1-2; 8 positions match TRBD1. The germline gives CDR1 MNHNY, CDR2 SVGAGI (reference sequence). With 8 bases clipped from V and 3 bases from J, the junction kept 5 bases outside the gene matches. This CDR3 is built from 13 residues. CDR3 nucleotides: TGTGCCAGCGGACAGGGAAGCTACTATGGCTACACCTTC. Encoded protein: CASGQGSYYGYTF.

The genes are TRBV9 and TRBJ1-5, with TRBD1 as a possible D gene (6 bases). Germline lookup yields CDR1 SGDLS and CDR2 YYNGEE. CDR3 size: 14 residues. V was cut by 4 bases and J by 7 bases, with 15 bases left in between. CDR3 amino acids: CASSLTGQGQPQHF. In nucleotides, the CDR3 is TGTGCCAGCAGCCTAACAGGGCAGGGACAGCCCCAGCATTTT.